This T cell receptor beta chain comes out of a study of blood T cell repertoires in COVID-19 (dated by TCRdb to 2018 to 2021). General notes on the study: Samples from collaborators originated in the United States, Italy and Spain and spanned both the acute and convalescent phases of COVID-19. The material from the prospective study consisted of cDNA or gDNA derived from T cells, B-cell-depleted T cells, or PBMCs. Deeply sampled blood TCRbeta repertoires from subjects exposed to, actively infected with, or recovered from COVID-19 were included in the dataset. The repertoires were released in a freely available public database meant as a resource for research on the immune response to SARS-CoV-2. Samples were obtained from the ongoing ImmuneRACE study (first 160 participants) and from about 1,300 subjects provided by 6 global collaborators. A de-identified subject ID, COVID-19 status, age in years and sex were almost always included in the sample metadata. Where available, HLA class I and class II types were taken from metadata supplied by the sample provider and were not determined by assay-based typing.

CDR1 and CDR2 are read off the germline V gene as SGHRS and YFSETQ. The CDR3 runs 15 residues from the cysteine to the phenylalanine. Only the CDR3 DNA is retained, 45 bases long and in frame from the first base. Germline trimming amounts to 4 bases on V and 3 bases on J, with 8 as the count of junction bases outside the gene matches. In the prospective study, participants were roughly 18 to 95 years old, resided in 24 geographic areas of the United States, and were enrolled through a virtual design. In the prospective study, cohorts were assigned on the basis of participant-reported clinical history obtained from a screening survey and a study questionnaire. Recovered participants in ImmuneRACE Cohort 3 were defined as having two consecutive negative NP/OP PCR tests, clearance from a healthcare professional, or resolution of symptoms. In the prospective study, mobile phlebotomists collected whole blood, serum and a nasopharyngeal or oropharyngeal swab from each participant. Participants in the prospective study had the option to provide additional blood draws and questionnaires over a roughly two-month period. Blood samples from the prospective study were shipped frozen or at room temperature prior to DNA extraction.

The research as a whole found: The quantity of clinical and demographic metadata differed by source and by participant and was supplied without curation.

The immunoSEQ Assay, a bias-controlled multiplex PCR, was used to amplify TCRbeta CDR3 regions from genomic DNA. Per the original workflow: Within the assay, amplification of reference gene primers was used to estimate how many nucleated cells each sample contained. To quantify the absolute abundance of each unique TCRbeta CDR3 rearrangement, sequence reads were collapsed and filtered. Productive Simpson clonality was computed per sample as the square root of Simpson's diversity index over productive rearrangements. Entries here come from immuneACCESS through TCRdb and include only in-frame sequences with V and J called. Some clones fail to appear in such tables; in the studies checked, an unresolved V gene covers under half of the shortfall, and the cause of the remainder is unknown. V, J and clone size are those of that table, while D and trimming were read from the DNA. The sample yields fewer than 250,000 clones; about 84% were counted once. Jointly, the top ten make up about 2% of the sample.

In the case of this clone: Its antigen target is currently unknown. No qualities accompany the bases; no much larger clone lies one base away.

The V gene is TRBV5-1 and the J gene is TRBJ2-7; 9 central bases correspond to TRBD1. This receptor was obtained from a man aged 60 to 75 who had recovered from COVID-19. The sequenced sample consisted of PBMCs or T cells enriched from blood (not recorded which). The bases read TGCGCCAGCAGCCCCGGCGGGACAGGGATCTACGAGCAGTACTTC. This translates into CASSPGGTGIYEQYF.